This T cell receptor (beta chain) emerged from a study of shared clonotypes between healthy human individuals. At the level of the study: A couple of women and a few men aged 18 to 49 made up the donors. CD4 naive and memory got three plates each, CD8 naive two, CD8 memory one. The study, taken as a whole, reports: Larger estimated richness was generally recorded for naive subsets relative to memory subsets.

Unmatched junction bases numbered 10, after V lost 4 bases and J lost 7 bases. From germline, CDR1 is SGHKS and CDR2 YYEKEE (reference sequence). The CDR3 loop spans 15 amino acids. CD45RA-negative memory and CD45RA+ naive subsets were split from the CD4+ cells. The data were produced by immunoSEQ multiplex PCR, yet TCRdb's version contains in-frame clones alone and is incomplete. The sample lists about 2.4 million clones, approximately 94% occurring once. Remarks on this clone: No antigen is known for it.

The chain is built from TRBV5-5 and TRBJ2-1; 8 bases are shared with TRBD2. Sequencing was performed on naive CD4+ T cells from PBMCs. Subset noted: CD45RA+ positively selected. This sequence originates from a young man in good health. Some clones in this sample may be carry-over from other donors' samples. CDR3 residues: CASSPPGLVYNEQFF. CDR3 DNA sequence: TGTGCCAGCAGCCCACCGGGACTAGTTTATAATGAGCAGTTCTTC.